This record covers a single T cell receptor (beta chain). As yet, its antigen is unknown. The authors divided CD4+ cells into CD45RA+ naive and CD45RA-negative memory subsets. Trimming cost V 0 bases and J 1 base, with 5 bases left between them. The CDR3 runs to 14 residues. In germline, CDR1 is SGHDT, CDR2 YYEEEE. Execution of the assay was at deep level. Sequencing was performed with immunoSEQ multiplex PCR; in TCRdb, only in-frame clones are kept and a portion is missing. The repertoire has about 600,000 clones, less than 98% of them found once; the top ten carry about 0.057%. This record comes from a study of shared clonotypes between healthy human individuals. Study observations and caveats: Rarefaction analysis demonstrated incomplete sorted-subset sequencing notwithstanding large depth.

The V and J genes are TRBV5-6 and TRBJ1-3; no definite D call. This sequence originates from a woman aged 25 to 39 in good health. Sample: naive CD4+ T cells sorted from blood. Indicated subset: CD45RA+ positively selected. CDR3 sequence reads: CASSLGGSGNTIYF. The CDR3 DNA reads TGTGCCAGCAGCTTGGGTGGGTCTGGAAACACCATATATTTT.